This TCR beta chain was obtained from a study of OX40 agonist ivuxolimab in advanced cancers. Blood was sampled at baseline, cycle 4 day 1, and cycle 7 day 1. The CDR3 spans 17 residues. Using immunoSEQ multiplex PCR, the repertoire was profiled, and TCRdb retains in-frame clones only, with some absent. The sample comprises about 83,000 clones, about 90% of which are singletons, and about 8.6% rests with the top ten. With respect to this clone: Other nucleotide sequences from this sample produce the same CDR3.

This TCR derives from an adult with an advanced solid tumor such as melanoma, head and neck, liver or kidney cancer. Sequenced material: CD4+ or CD8+ T cells sorted from blood, taken in a trial of the OX40 agonist ivuxolimab. V and J are TRBV12-2 and TRBJ2-7; TRBD2 reflects the table's D call only, with no check against the DNA. TRBV12-2 is noted as a pseudogene. CDR3 sequence: CASRYLPSRTESYEQYF. For the CDR3, the DNA is TGTGCAAGTCGCTACCTACCCTCTCGGACTGAATCCTACGAGCAGTATTTC.